This T cell receptor (beta chain) was captured in a study of blood T cells in healthy people across ages. About the study: Capturing about one barcoded beta molecule per two T cells was achieved by template switching. Study-wide points: Correlation between TCR beta diversity and naive T cell percentage was strong. The donors' CMV status was not determined, possibly confounding changes in expanded clonotypes.

The CDR3 length is 15 residues. V was cut by 3 bases and J by 4 bases, with 15 bases left in between. Germline-derived CDR1 and CDR2 are MDHEN and SYDVKM. Worth noting for this clonotype: Its antigen is unknown.

Combining a sample-barcoded 5' primer with a J-beta primer mix, a second PCR ran for 7 to 11 cycles. A template-switch adaptor that had 12 random nucleotides put a tag on each cDNA molecule. One entry per CDR3 protein, called by TCRdb with MiXCR from the 5' RACE reads. Of about a million distinct CDR3 sequences in the sample, under 40% were seen once. The material sequenced was blood. The origin of this receptor is a man between 18 and 29 years old in good health. The rearrangement uses TRBV28 and TRBJ1-1, with D unresolved. CDR3: CASSFSVVSSTEAFF. CDR3 bases: TGTGCCAGCAGTTTCTCTGTGGTTTCGAGCACTGAAGCTTTCTTT.